This TCR beta chain was identified during a study of blood T cell repertoires in COVID-19. The wider study: Sources were T cells, B-cell-depleted T cells, or PBMCs; the material itself was cDNA or gDNA.

Per the original data handling: For nucleated cells, counts were estimated from reference gene primer amplification. The method was immunoSEQ multiplex PCR; TCRdb's version includes in-frame clones alone and lacks a portion of them. That table supplies the V and J calls and clone size; D and trimming were determined from the DNA. The profile shows roughly 260,000 clones, more than 80% of them singletons. Trimming removed 5 bases at V and 9 bases at J, with 14 bases between. Germline V gives CDR1 MNHNY, CDR2 SVGAGI (reference sequence). CDR3 length: 13 amino acids. Input material: peripheral blood. The chain has TRBV6-6 and TRBJ2-1, with D uncertain. The TCR originated in a woman between 40 and 55 years old with acute or convalescent COVID-19. The CDR3 region has the DNA TGTGCCAGCAGTCTCCGTTCCCGTGTTGAGCAGTTCTTC. Its protein product is CASSLRSRVEQFF.